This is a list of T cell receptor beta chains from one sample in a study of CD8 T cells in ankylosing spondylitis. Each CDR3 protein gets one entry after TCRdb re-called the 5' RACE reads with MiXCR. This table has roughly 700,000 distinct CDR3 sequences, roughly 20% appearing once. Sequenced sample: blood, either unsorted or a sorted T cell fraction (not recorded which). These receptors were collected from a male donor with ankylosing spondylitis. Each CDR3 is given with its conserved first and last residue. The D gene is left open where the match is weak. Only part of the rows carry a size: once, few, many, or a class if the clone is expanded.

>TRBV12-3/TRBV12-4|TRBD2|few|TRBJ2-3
CASSSTSGGVGDTQYF
TGTGCCAGCAGTTCGACTAGCGGGGGGGTCGGTGATACGCAGTATTTT
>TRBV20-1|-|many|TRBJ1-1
CSASGGNTEAFF
TGCAGTGCTAGCGGGGGGAACACTGAAGCTTTCTTT
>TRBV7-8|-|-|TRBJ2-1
CASSSSARNEQFF
TGTGCCAGCAGCTCCTCAGCGCGAAATGAGCAGTTCTTC
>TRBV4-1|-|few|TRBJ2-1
CASSQDEAVGKYNEQFF
TGCGCCAGCAGCCAAGATGAGGCCGTGGGGAAGTACAATGAGCAGTTCTTC
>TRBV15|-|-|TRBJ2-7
CATSRMDGNYEQYF
TGTGCCACCAGCAGAATGGACGGAAACTACGAGCAGTACTTC
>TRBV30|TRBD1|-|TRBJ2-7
CASGQGVSYEQYF
TGTGCCTCGGGACAGGGGGTCTCCTACGAGCAGTACTTC
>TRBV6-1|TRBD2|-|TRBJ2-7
CASRELRGGVHYEQYF
TGTGCCAGCAGGGAACTACGGGGAGGGGTTCACTACGAGCAGTACTTC
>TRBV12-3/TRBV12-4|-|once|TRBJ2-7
CASSSLADTYEQYF
TGTGCCAGCAGTAGCTTAGCGGATACCTACGAGCAGTACTTC
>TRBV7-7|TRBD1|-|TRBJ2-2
CASSLDRGPGELFF
TGTGCCAGCAGCTTGGACAGGGGGCCCGGGGAGCTGTTTTTT
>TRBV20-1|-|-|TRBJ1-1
CSAPGGGRGGSEAFF
TGCAGTGCTCCCGGGGGGGGCAGGGGCGGGAGTGAAGCTTTCTTT
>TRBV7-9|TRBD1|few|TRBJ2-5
CASSATTGPETQYF
TGTGCCAGCAGCGCTACGACAGGGCCAGAGACCCAGTACTTC
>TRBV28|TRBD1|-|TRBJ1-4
CASSPQTGLNEKLFF
TGTGCCAGCAGTCCCCAGACAGGGCTTAATGAAAAACTGTTTTTT
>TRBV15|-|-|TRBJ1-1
CATSRKLKAKTANTEAFF
TGTGCCACCAGCAGGAAACTAAAGGCCAAAACAGCGAACACTGAAGCTTTCTTT
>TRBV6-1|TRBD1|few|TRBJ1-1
CASRRGVNRGGDTEAFF
TGTGCCAGCAGACGGGGGGTGAACAGGGGGGGAGACACTGAAGCTTTCTTT
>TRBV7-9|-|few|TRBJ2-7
CASSLKVGPRDEQYF
TGTGCCAGCAGCTTAAAGGTTGGCCCGCGGGACGAGCAGTACTTC
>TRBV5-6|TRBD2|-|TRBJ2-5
CASSLLGRGGLQETQYF
TGTGCCAGCAGCTTGTTAGGGCGGGGGGGCCTCCAAGAGACCCAGTACTTC
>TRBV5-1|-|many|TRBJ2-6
CASSPRGSGANVLTF
TGCGCCAGCAGCCCCAGGGGATCTGGGGCCAACGTCCTGACTTTC
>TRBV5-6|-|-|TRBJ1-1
CASSLQGMTEAFF
TGTGCCAGCAGCTTGCAGGGGATGACTGAAGCTTTCTTT
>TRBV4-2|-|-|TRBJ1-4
CASSQQPSENEKLFF
TGTGCCAGCAGCCAACAGCCCTCGGAAAATGAAAAACTGTTTTTT
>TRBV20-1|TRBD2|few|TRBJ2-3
CSALPGTSNTDTQYF
TGCAGTGCTCTACCCGGGACTAGCAACACAGATACGCAGTATTTT
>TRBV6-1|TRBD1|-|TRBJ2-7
CASTQIDRGAHEQYF
TGTGCCAGCACCCAAATAGACAGGGGAGCCCACGAGCAGTACTTC
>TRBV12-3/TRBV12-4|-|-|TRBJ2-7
CASSGEFYEQYF
TGTGCCAGCAGTGGTGAGTTCTACGAGCAGTACTTC
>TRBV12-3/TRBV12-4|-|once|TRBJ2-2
CASTTRALGVPKNTGELFF
TGTGCCAGCACCACCCGGGCCCTCGGAGTGCCGAAGAACACCGGGGAGCTGTTTTTT
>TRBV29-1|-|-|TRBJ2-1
CSVQVPINEQFF
TGCAGCGTTCAGGTTCCGATCAATGAGCAGTTCTTC
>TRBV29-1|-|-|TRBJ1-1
CSVVAENTEAFF
TGCAGCGTTGTGGCAGAGAACACTGAAGCTTTCTTT
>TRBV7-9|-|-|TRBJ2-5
CASSILGYQETQYF
-
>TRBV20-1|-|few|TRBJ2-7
CSARVAEGWPPYEQYF
TGCAGTGCTAGAGTGGCAGAGGGGTGGCCTCCCTACGAGCAGTACTTC
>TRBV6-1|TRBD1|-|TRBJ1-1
CASSLITGDTEAFF
TGTGCCAGCAGCCTTATAACAGGGGACACTGAAGCTTTCTTT
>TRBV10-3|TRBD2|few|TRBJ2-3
CAISEPGLAGKIADTQYF
TGTGCCATCAGTGAGCCCGGACTAGCGGGAAAGATCGCAGATACGCAGTATTTT
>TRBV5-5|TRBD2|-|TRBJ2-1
CASSLVSGGPHEQFF
TGTGCCAGCAGCTTGGTATCGGGGGGGCCGCATGAGCAGTTCTTC
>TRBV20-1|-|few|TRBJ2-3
CSASPNEDTQYF
TGCAGTGCTAGCCCCAATGAGGATACGCAGTATTTT
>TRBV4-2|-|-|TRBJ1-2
CASSQGRHGGYTF
TGTGCCAGCAGCCAGGGGCGGCATGGAGGCTACACCTTC
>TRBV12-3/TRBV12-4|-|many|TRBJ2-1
CASSFASGYNEQFF
TGTGCCAGCAGTTTCGCGTCGGGTTACAATGAGCAGTTCTTC
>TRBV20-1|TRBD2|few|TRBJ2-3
CSARGGLAGIYTQYF
TGCAGTGCTAGAGGGGGACTAGCGGGGATATATACGCAGTATTTT
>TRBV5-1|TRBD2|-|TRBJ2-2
CASSLVGSSGTELFF
TGCGCCAGCAGCTTGGTCGGCTCTAGCGGGACCGAGCTGTTTTTT
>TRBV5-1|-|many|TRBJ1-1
CASSGVGTEAFF
TGTGCCAGCAGCGGGGTCGGCACTGAAGCTTTCTTT
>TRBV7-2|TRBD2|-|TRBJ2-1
CASSLREGRNEQFF
TGTGCCAGCAGCTTACGGGAGGGCCGCAATGAGCAGTTCTTC
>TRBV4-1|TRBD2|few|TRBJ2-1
CASSQILAGDNEQFF
TGCGCCAGCAGCCAAATACTAGCGGGAGACAATGAGCAGTTCTTC
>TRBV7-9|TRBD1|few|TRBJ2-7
CASSLGTGEGYEQYF
TGTGCCAGCAGCTTAGGGACAGGGGAGGGCTACGAGCAGTACTTC
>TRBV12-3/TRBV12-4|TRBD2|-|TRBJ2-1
CASSLFLAGDRYNEQFF
TGTGCCAGCAGTTTATTCCTAGCGGGAGATCGGTACAATGAGCAGTTCTTC
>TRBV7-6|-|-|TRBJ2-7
CASSSETGSVQYF
TGTGCCAGCAGCTCCGAAACAGGGTCGGTGCAGTACTTC
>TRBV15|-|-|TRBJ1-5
CATSRDKTGQPQHF
TGTGCCACCAGCAGGGACAAAACGGGTCAGCCCCAGCATTTT
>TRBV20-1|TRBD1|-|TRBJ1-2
CSATRGTGVGYTF
TGCAGTGCTACCAGAGGGACAGGGGTTGGCTACACCTTC
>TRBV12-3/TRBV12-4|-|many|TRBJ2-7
CASSLADYSYEQYF
TGTGCCAGCAGTTTGGCGGACTACTCCTACGAGCAGTACTTC
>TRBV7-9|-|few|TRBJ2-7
CASSRVGGGTYEQYF
TGTGCCAGCAGCCGCGTGGGGGGTGGAACCTACGAGCAGTACTTC
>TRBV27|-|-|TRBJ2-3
CASSWAVTSTDTQYF
TGTGCCAGCAGTTGGGCGGTGACTAGCACAGATACGCAGTATTTT
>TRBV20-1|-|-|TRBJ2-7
CSARDSRAYEQYF
TGCAGTGCTAGAGATAGCAGGGCCTACGAGCAGTACTTC
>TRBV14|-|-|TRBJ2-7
CASSQDVVAAQYF
TGTGCCAGCAGCCAAGATGTGGTAGCAGCCCAGTACTTC
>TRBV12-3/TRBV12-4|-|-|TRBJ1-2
CASSPGQLSFYGYTF
TGTGCCAGCAGTCCGGGGCAGCTAAGCTTCTATGGCTACACCTTC
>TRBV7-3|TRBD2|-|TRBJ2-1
CASSLTGTSVNEQFF
TGTGCCAGCAGCCTCACCGGGACTAGCGTAAATGAGCAGTTCTTC
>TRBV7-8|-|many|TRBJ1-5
CASSLDLSFGQPQHF
TGTGCCAGCAGCTTGGACTTATCCTTCGGACAGCCCCAGCATTTT
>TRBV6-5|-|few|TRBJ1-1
CASSYAGWTEAFF
TGTGCCAGCAGTTACGCAGGATGGACTGAAGCTTTCTTT
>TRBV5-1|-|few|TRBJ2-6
CASSLDARLSGANVLTF
TGCGCCAGCAGCTTGGACGCCAGGCTCTCTGGGGCCAACGTCCTGACTTTC
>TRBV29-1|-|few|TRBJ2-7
CSVGIGSGTATYEQYF
TGCAGCGTTGGTATTGGCTCCGGGACGGCGACCTACGAGCAGTACTTC
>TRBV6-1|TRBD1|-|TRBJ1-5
CASKGQVNSNQPQHF
TGTGCCAGCAAGGGACAGGTAAATAGCAATCAGCCCCAGCATTTT